This T cell receptor (beta chain) was sequenced for a study of blood T cell repertoires in COVID-19. Living in 20 to 30 US areas, the participants were between 18 and 89 years of age. The germline V gene encodes CDR1 MNHEY and CDR2 SVGAGI. There are 14 residues in the CDR3. Trimming shortened V by 6 bases and J by 5 bases, and 16 bases separated the two germline ends. Produced via immunoSEQ multiplex PCR; TCRdb's table is partial and in-frame only. Of approximately 300,000 clones listed, 85% are singletons. The chain carries TRBV6-5 and TRBJ1-1, with TRBD1 as a possible D gene (6 bases). The sample comprised PBMCs or T cells enriched from blood (not recorded which). This receptor was obtained from a woman aged 25 to 39 who had been exposed to COVID-19. DNA for the CDR3: TGTGCCAGCAGCCGCTGGGAGGGGGGAACTGAAGCTTTCTTT. This translates into CASSRWEGGTEAFF.